Presented here are 14 T cell receptor beta chains from one specimen sequenced in a study of T cell repertoires in cytomegalovirus infection. Their antigens are not known. MiXCR was run by TCRdb on the reads, yielding one entry per CDR3 protein. The sample lists around 430,000 distinct CDR3 sequences, more than 40% occurring once. The material was cultured PBMCs, obtained from culture after CMV antigen stimulation. The receptors stem from a human donor in good health (CMV status not recorded). Some clones in this sample may be carry-over from other donors' samples.

The chain combines TRBV6-8 with TRBJ2-3, with D maybe TRBD2 (6 bases). The CDR3 extends over 15 amino acids. The V gene lost 2 bases and the J gene lost 2 bases, with 11 bases spanning the gap. Germline V CDR1 and CDR2: MNHGY, SAAAGT. The CDR3 loop is CASSYVGRDTDTQYF. For the CDR3, the DNA is TGTGCCAGCAGTTACGTTGGGCGGGACACAGATACGCAGTATTTT.

This chain uses TRBV7-2 with TRBJ2-1, with 7 bases lining up with TRBD2. CDR3 length equals 17 residues. Trimming took 3 bases from V and 7 from J; bases not matched to a gene: 15. Germline CDR1 reads SGHTA; CDR2 reads FQGNSA. CDR3 in amino acids: CASSFRRLAWVGNEQFF. The DNA of the CDR3 is TGTGCCAGCAGCTTCCGGCGACTAGCCTGGGTGGGGAATGAGCAGTTCTTC.

V is TRBV6-1 and J is TRBJ2-7; D uncertain. The CDR3 is made up of 14 amino acids. Germline V gene sequence: CDR1 MNHNS, CDR2 SASEGT. V lost 6 bases and J lost 7, with 19 bases in between. CDR3 protein: CASSSNVLEYEQYF. The CDR3 DNA follows: TGTGCCAGCAGCTCGAACGTATTAGAGTATGAGCAGTACTTC.

This clonotype was seen a handful of times. One end of the junction does not line up with germline, which may come from a read error. The J gene is TRBJ2-3, the V gene TRBV7-6; possibly TRBD1 or TRBD2 for D (6 bases each). Germline V gene lookup returns CDR1 SGHVS and CDR2 FNYEAQ. The CDR3 is 14 amino acids. CDR3 amino acids: CASSWGADTDTQYF. CDR3 nucleotide sequence: TGTGCCAGTAGCTGGGGGGCCGACACAGATACGCAGTATTTT.

This chain connects TRBV7-2 to TRBJ2-1; tentatively, D is TRBD2 (5 bases). Germline V gene lookup returns CDR1 SGHTA and CDR2 FQGNSA. Trimming cost V 5 bases and J 9 bases, with 11 bases left between them. The CDR3 runs to 12 residues. The CDR3 reads CASSALAGEQFF. The DNA of the CDR3 is TGTGCCAGCAGCGCGCTAGCCGGTGAGCAGTTCTTC.

The J gene is TRBJ1-4, the V gene TRBV20-1; 8 nucleotides agree with TRBD1. Looked up from germline, CDR1 is DFQATT and CDR2 is SNEGSKA (reference sequence). The CDR3 covers 14 residues. The V and J ends lost 5 bases and 6 bases, in that order; junction bases with no gene match: 8. Here the CDR3 reads CSAPGQGGDEKLFF. As DNA, the CDR3 is TGCAGTGCTCCTGGACAGGGAGGGGATGAAAAACTGTTTTTT.

This sequence joins TRBV5-1 and TRBJ2-3, with D tentatively TRBD1 or TRBD2 (5 bases each). V lost 5 bases to trimming and J lost 4 bases, with 17 bases between them. This CDR3 has 15 residues. The germline V gene encodes CDR1 SGHRS and CDR2 YFSETQ. CDR3 DNA sequence: TGCGCCAGCAGTCGAGGGGCAGGCCTTTCAGATACGCAGTATTTT. Protein product: CASSRGAGLSDTQYF.

The rearrangement links TRBV12-3 or TRBV12-4 to TRBJ2-7; 12 nucleotides line up with TRBD2. The length of the CDR3 is 15 residues. The junction had 9 bases not matched to a gene; V was cut back by 6 bases and J by 6 bases. The CDR3 nucleotides are TGTGCCAGCAGCGGACTAGCGGGAAGTTTGAGCGAGCAGTACTTC. Residues: CASSGLAGSLSEQYF.

The CDR3 spells CASSPGPGTSYEQFF. The CDR3 DNA reads as TGTGCCAGCAGCCCAGGCCCTGGGACTTCCTATGAGCAGTTCTTC. The V call is TRBV7-2, the J call TRBJ2-1; D possibly corresponds to TRBD2 (6 bases). This CDR3 spans 15 amino acids. V shed 5 bases and J shed 8 bases, with 19 bases lying between them. Germline V CDR1 and CDR2: SGHTA, FQGNSA.

The chain couples TRBV6-5 to TRBJ1-5, with 7 positions matching TRBD1. V dropped 6 bases and J dropped 1; count of bases not matched to a gene: 3. Germline V gene lookup returns CDR1 MNHEY and CDR2 SVGAGI. This CDR3 spans 14 amino acids. CDR3 nucleotide sequence: TGTGCCAGCAGGGGCAGGGGGAGCAATCAGCCCCAGCATTTT. It is translated as CASRGRGSNQPQHF.

V and J are TRBV7-6 and TRBJ2-7; 9 bases line up with TRBD2. The trim removed 3 bases at V and 5 bases at J, leaving 5 bases unmatched. The CDR3 extends over 14 amino acids. The germline gives CDR1 SGHVS, CDR2 FNYEAQ. In DNA, the CDR3 is TGTGCCAGCAGCTTTAGCGGGAGAGTCGACGAGCAGTACTTC. This codes for CASSFSGRVDEQYF.

The table lists this clonotype with a few counts. In nucleotides, the CDR3 is TGTGCCAGCACCACGAGGACTAGCGGGAACAATGAGCAGTTCTTC. This gives the protein CASTTRTSGNNEQFF. The chain uses TRBV7-2 and TRBJ2-1; 12 bases fit TRBD2. This CDR3 is built from 15 residues. V was pared by 7 bases and J by 5 bases, with 6 bases of the junction left unmatched. Germline V lookup: CDR1 SGHTA, CDR2 FQGNSA.

The count of this clonotype is one. This sequence joins TRBV2 and TRBJ1-6; D is uncertain. V was pared by 7 bases and J by 7 bases, with 11 bases between. The CDR3 length is 13 residues. Germline CDR1 reads SNHLY; CDR2 reads FYNNEI. The CDR3 loop is CASTRTRNSPLHF. The CDR3, as DNA: TGTGCCAGCACCAGAACCAGGAATTCACCCCTCCACTTT.

The chain combines TRBV12-3 or TRBV12-4 with TRBJ2-3; TRBD2 agrees at 10 bases. The CDR3 is 17 amino acids. V shed 2 bases and J 4 bases; nucleotides not matched to a gene: 9. The CDR3 is CASSLQRGGRTSDTQYF. Written as DNA, the CDR3 is TGTGCCAGCAGTTTACAGCGGGGGGGCCGTACTTCAGATACGCAGTATTTT.